This T cell receptor beta chain came from a study of radiation and T cells in renal cell carcinoma. The sample's time point: blood 4 weeks post-SBRT, at nephrectomy. As to treatment: 15 Gy SBRT to primary tumor, nephrectomy 4 weeks later. This table comes from immunoSEQ multiplex PCR, and its TCRdb copy is limited to in-frame clones, with some not included. The profile shows 75,000 to 90,000 clones, 80% to 90% of them singletons. The sequence was obtained from a woman between 70 and 85 years old with renal cell carcinoma. The sequences come from blood, collected from a patient whose treatment included radiotherapy and nephrectomy.

The CDR3 is CASSLGQGITEAFF. The CDR3 region has the DNA TGTGCCAGCAGCTTGGGACAGGGAATCACTGAAGCTTTCTTT. The chain joins TRBV5-6 to TRBJ1-1; TRBD1 agrees at 7 bases. Germline trimming cut 0 bases from V and 4 bases from J; bases unmatched to any gene: 3. Germline loops: CDR1 SGHDT, CDR2 YYEEEE. The CDR3 is 14 residues long.